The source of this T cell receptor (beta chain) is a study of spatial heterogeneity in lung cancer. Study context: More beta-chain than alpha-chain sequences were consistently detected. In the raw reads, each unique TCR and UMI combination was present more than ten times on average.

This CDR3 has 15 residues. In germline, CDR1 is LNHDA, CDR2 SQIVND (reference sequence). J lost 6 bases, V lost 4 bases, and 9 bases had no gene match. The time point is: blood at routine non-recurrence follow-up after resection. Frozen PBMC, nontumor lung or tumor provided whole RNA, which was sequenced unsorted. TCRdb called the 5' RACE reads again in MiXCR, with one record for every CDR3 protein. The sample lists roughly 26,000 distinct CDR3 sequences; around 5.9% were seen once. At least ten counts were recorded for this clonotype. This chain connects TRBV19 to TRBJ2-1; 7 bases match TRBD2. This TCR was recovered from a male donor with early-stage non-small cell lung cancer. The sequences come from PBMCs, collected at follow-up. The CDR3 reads CASSNPTSSGNEQFF. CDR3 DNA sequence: TGTGCCAGTAGTAATCCAACCTCTAGCGGCAATGAGCAGTTCTTC.